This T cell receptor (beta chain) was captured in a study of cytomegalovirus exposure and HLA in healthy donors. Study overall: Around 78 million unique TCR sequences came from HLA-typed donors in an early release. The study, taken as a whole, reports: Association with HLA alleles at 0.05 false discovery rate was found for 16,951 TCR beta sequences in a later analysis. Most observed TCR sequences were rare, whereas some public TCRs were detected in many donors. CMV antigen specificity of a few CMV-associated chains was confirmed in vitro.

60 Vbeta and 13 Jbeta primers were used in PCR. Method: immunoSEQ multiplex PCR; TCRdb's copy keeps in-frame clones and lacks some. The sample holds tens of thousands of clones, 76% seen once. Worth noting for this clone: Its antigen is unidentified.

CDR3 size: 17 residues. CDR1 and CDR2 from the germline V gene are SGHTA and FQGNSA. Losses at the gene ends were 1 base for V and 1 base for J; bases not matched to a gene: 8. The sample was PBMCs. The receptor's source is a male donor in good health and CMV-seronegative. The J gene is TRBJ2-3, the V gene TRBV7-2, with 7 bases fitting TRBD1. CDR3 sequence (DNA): TGTGCCAGCAGCTTAGGTAGACAGGGTTGGGGCACAGATACGCAGTATTTT. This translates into CASSLGRQGWGTDTQYF.